This TCR beta chain was captured by sequencing in a study of blood T cell repertoires in COVID-19. Study background: Sample material is recorded as cDNA or gDNA derived from T cells, B-cell-depleted T cells, or PBMCs.

Germline values: CDR1 GTSNPN, CDR2 SVGIG (reference sequence). There are 13 residues in the CDR3. V was trimmed by 2 bases and J by 5 bases, leaving 12 bases between them. Sequencing used immunoSEQ multiplex PCR; TCRdb keeps in-frame clones, though not all of them. The sample consists of roughly 240,000 clones, roughly 87% of them appearing once. This sequence joins TRBV30 and TRBJ1-1, with a weak D call TRBD1 (5 bases). The source of this sequence is a woman aged 25-40 years with acute COVID-19. Sequencing used PBMCs or T cells enriched from blood (not recorded which). Here the CDR3 reads CAWSYRLWTEAFF. In DNA form, the CDR3 reads TGTGCCTGGAGTTACAGGTTGTGGACTGAAGCTTTCTTT.